This entry lists 2 T cell receptor beta chains sequenced from one sample in a study of technical replicates of blood from a handful of donors. Some clones are missing from TCRdb's copy, which holds only in-frame ones; the method was immunoSEQ multiplex PCR. The repertoire consists of about 68,000 clones, with about 97% occurring once and the leading ten covering roughly 0.26%. Material for sequencing was T cells isolated from PBMCs. The receptor set was obtained from a human donor in good health.

The chain links TRBV7-6 to TRBJ2-7; a possible D gene is TRBD1 (6 bases). The germline V gene encodes CDR1 SGHVS and CDR2 FNYEAQ. CDR3 length equals 14 residues. Trimming removed 1 base from V and 3 bases from J, with 10 bases in between. This CDR3 reads CASSLDGQNYEQYF. The CDR3 DNA is TGTGCCAGCAGCTTAGACGGACAGAACTACGAGCAGTACTTC.

This clone was found once. The V call is TRBV10-1, the J call TRBJ2-2; 12 bases align to TRBD1. The V gene's germline CDR1 is WNHNN and CDR2 SYGVQD (reference sequence). V dropped 2 bases and J dropped 4; count of bases not matched to a gene: 2. There are 16 residues in the CDR3. The DNA for the CDR3 is TGCGCCAGCAGTGAGCTGGGACAGGGGGCCACCGGGGAGCTGTTTTTT. Amino acid sequence: CASSELGQGATGELFF.